This T cell receptor beta chain appears in the sequencing data of a study of T cell changes during pregnancy in multiple sclerosis. Clones were read by immunoSEQ multiplex PCR, and TCRdb kept only the in-frame ones, dropping some. The sample holds 20,000 or so clones, 87% seen once. This CDR3 region has 10 residues. The V gene lost 6 bases and the J gene lost 5 bases, with 4 bases spanning the gap. CDR1 and CDR2 from the germline V gene are MDHEN and SYDVKM. The receptor was isolated from a female donor in good health, enrolled as a control in a pregnancy study. Sequences were derived from CD8+ T cells from peripheral blood mononuclear cells, sampled in the third trimester of pregnancy. V is TRBV28 and J is TRBJ1-2; D unresolved. The CDR3 loop reads CASSRYGYTF. The CDR3 DNA follows: TGTGCCAGCAGCCGTTATGGCTACACCTTC.